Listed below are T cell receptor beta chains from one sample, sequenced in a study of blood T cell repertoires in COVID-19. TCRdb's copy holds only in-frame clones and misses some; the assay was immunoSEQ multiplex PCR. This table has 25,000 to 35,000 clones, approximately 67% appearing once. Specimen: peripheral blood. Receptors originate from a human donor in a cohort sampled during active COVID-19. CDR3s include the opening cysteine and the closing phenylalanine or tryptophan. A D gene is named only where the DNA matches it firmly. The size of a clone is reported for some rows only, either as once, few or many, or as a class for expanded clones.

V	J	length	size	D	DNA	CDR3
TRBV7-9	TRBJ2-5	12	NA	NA	TGTGCCACAGGACAGTACCAAGAGACCCAGTACTTC	CATGQYQETQYF
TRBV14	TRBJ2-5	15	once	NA	TGTGCCAGCAGCCAAGACAGGGCCCGGGGGGAGACCCAGTACTTC	CASSQDRARGETQYF
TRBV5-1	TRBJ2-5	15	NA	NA	TGCGCCAGCAGCTTTTTCGGGGGGCAGTGGGAGACCCAGTACTTC	CASSFFGGQWETQYF
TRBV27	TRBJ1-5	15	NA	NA	TGTGCCAGCAGTTTTAACAGGGATAGCAATCAGCCCCAGCATTTT	CASSFNRDSNQPQHF
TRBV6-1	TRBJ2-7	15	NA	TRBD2	TGTGCCAGCAGTCGTCCTAGCGGGACCAATTACGAGCAGTACTTC	CASSRPSGTNYEQYF
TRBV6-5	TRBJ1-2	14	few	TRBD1	TGTGCCAGCAGTTCTCCCGGGACAGCGCATGGCTACACCTTC	CASSSPGTAHGYTF
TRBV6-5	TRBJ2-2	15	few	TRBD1	TGTGCCAGCGCGGGACAGGGCAGTATGACCGGGGAGCTGTTTTTT	CASAGQGSMTGELFF
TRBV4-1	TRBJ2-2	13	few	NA	TGCGCCAGCAGCCTACCTAGTACCGGGGAGCTGTTTTTT	CASSLPSTGELFF
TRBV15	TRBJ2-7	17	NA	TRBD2	TGTGCCACCAGCAGAGATAGATCTCGCGGGGGGTCCTACGAGCAGTACTTC	CATSRDRSRGGSYEQYF
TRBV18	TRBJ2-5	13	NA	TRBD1	TGTGCCAGCTCACCGTCAGGGGGAGAGACCCAGTACTTC	CASSPSGGETQYF
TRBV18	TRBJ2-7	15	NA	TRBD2	TGTGCCAGCTCACCATTAGCGGGAGCGGTCTACGAGCAGTACTTC	CASSPLAGAVYEQYF